These 11 T cell receptor beta chains originate from one sample sequenced in a study of blood T cell repertoires in COVID-19. Measured with immunoSEQ multiplex PCR; TCRdb has only the in-frame clones, and not every one. The sample includes approximately 200,000 clones, approximately 90% of them seen just once. Sample: PBMCs or T cells enriched from blood (not recorded which). The receptors shown here come from a man between 25 and 39 years old who had recovered from COVID-19.

The DNA of the CDR3 is TGTGCCAGCAGCTTTTTCCAGGACACCACCTACGAGCAGTACTTC. This translates into CASSFFQDTTYEQYF. V gene TRBV7-9 combines with J gene TRBJ2-7; D may be TRBD1 (5 bases). CDR1 and CDR2 from the germline V gene are SEHNR and FQNEAQ (reference sequence). The germline V and J ends were trimmed by 3 bases and 2 bases, with 14 bases remaining between them. The CDR3 loop spans 15 amino acids.

This chain uses TRBV11-2 with TRBJ2-5; D possibly corresponds to TRBD1 (6 bases). The CDR3 is made up of 14 amino acids. Trimming removed 0 bases from V and 6 bases from J, with 11 bases in between. The germline CDR1 and CDR2 sequences are SGHAT and FQNNGV. The CDR3 nucleotides read TGTGCCAGCAGCTTAGAATACAGGGTAAAGACCCAGTACTTC. Translation: CASSLEYRVKTQYF.

The V and J genes are TRBV4-3 and TRBJ1-1; no clear D. Germline V gives CDR1 LGHNA, CDR2 YSLEER. The CDR3 runs to 14 residues. V shed 0 bases and J shed 4 bases, with 9 bases lying between them. The CDR3 DNA reads TGCGCCAGCAGCCAAGACTCCTCCTCCACTGAAGCTTTCTTT. This codes for CASSQDSSSTEAFF.

V usage is TRBV5-1 and J usage is TRBJ1-2, with 8 bases fitting TRBD1. Trimming cost V 4 bases and J 0 bases; bases outside gene matches: 8. The V gene's germline CDR1 is SGHRS and CDR2 YFSETQ. The CDR3 has 16 residues. The CDR3 here is CASSARTGNTNYGYTF. Written as DNA, the CDR3 is TGCGCCAGCAGCGCCCGGACAGGGAACACTAACTATGGCTACACCTTC.

The chain is built from TRBV19 and TRBJ2-1; tentatively, D is TRBD1 (5 bases). The germline CDR1 and CDR2 sequences are LNHDA and SQIVND (reference sequence). V lost 3 bases, J lost 5 bases, and 8 bases lay in between. The CDR3 totals 13 residues. Here the CDR3 reads CASSMDKDNEQFF. CDR3 nucleotide sequence: TGTGCCAGTAGTATGGACAAGGACAATGAGCAGTTCTTC.

This sequence joins TRBV29-1 and TRBJ2-7; TRBD2 agrees at 11 bases. This CDR3 contains 15 residues. The V and J ends lost 0 bases and 3 bases, in that order; junction bases with no gene match: 4. Germline lookup yields CDR1 SQVTM and CDR2 ANQGSEA. The CDR3 is CSVEETSGSRYEQYF. CDR3 coding DNA: TGCAGCGTTGAAGAAACTAGCGGGAGCCGCTACGAGCAGTACTTC.

This chain uses TRBV3-1 (or the pseudogene TRBV3-2) with TRBJ2-1, with TRBD2 matching 7 bases. Germline CDR1 reads LGHDT; CDR2 reads YNNKEL (reference sequence). The junction had 8 bases not matched to a gene; V was cut back by 7 bases and J by 5 bases. CDR3 length: 14 residues. CDR3 DNA sequence: TGTGCCAGCACCCGTAGCGGGCCGGACAATGAGCAGTTCTTC. Its translation: CASTRSGPDNEQFF.

The CDR3 reads CASSLVGSSYEQYF. The CDR3 nucleotides read TGTGCCAGCAGCTTAGTTGGCAGCTCCTACGAGCAGTACTTC. V usage is TRBV7-6 and J usage is TRBJ2-7, with no clear D. Trimming stripped 1 base from V and 0 bases from J, with 7 bases between. In germline, CDR1 is SGHVS, CDR2 FNYEAQ. The CDR3 loop spans 14 amino acids.

This rearrangement joins TRBV6-2 or TRBV6-3 to TRBJ2-3; D is possibly TRBD2 (5 bases). The germline V gene encodes CDR1 MNHEY and CDR2 SVGEGT. The CDR3 extends over 17 amino acids. V was shortened by 0 bases and J by 2 bases, with 15 bases between the two germline ends. CDR3: CASSYSNVASFTDTQYF. As DNA, the CDR3 is TGTGCCAGCAGTTACTCGAATGTGGCTAGCTTCACAGATACGCAGTATTTT.

The rearrangement uses TRBV3-1 (or the pseudogene TRBV3-2) and TRBJ2-1; a weak D match, TRBD1 (6 bases). Germline loops: CDR1 LGHDT, CDR2 YNNKEL (reference sequence). The CDR3 totals 15 residues. The V and J ends lost 1 base and 9 bases respectively, with 16 bases between them. For the CDR3, the DNA is TGTGCCAGCAGCCAAGGAACAGGGCAGGGTATTGAGCAGTTCTTC. Its translation is CASSQGTGQGIEQFF.

The chain carries TRBV28 and TRBJ2-2; weak D call: TRBD2 (6 bases). Per germline, CDR1 MDHEN and CDR2 SYDVKM. Trimming cost V 8 bases and J 5 bases, with 12 bases left between them. The CDR3 extends over 13 amino acids. The CDR3 sequence: CASLPGGTGELFF. CDR3 coding DNA: TGTGCCAGCCTGCCTGGGGGGACCGGGGAGCTGTTTTTT. Looking up the rest from reference TRBV28 and TRBJ2-2 gives the full variable domain: DVKVTQSSRYLVKRTGEKVFLECVQDMDHENMFWYRQDPGLGLRLIYFSYDVKMKEKGDIPEGYSVSREKKERFSLILESASTNQTSMYLCASLPGGTGELFFGEGSRLTVL.